The 30 T cell receptor beta chains below come from one sample, sequenced in a study of cytomegalovirus exposure and HLA in healthy donors. The repertoire was sequenced with immunoSEQ multiplex PCR; TCRdb's copy has only in-frame clones and lacks some. Seen here are approximately 150,000 clones, about 90% observed once, and the top ten hold roughly 3%. The material sequenced was PBMCs. These receptors were obtained from a woman aged 18-29 years in good health and CMV-seropositive.

The V and J genes are TRBV5-4 and TRBJ2-1; TRBD2 aligns across 7 bases. The V and J ends lost 5 bases and 3 bases, in that order; junction bases with no gene match: 8. Germline CDR1 and CDR2: SGHNT and YYREEE (reference sequence). This CDR3 comprises 15 residues. The CDR3 DNA follows: TGTGCCAGCAGGATGCGGGAGTTGGACTACAATGAGCAGTTCTTC. Translated, it gives CASRMRELDYNEQFF.

This rearrangement joins TRBV5-1 to TRBJ2-7; 9 nucleotides line up with TRBD1. CDR1 SGHRS and CDR2 YFSETQ come from the germline V gene. The length of the CDR3 is 14 residues. J gave up 5 bases and V 0 bases, and 3 bases lay outside the gene matches. CDR3 coding DNA: TGCGCCAGCAGCTTGGAGACAGGGGGTGACGAGCAGTACTTC. Its protein product is CASSLETGGDEQYF.

The chain couples TRBV28 to TRBJ1-2; 7 bases are a match to TRBD1. After removal of 4 bases from V and 8 bases from J, the junction contained 25 bases not matched to a gene. The CDR3 runs to 19 residues. CDR1 and CDR2 from the germline V gene are MDHEN and SYDVKM. This CDR3 is CASSSTFGFGTVTISGYTF. CDR3 coding DNA: TGTGCCAGCAGTTCCACCTTCGGGTTCGGGACAGTGACTATTTCGGGCTACACCTTC.

The genes are TRBV5-6 and TRBJ1-3; possible D gene TRBD1, 6 bases. CDR1 is SGHDT and CDR2 is YYEEEE in the germline V gene. The CDR3 length is 15 residues. Trimming pared 4 bases from V and 0 bases from J, leaving 11 bases between. This CDR3 is CASSPGQVSGNTIYF. Written as DNA, the CDR3 is TGTGCCAGCAGCCCGGGACAAGTCTCTGGAAACACCATATATTTT.

The chain joins TRBV2 to TRBJ2-5; 7 bases agree with TRBD1. The DNA end is more similar to TRBJ2-7, so the J call may be wrong. The CDR3 is 13 amino acids. Germline values: CDR1 SNHLY, CDR2 FYNNEI. The CDR3 sequence is CASSENRGHEQYF. The CDR3 DNA reads as TGTGCCAGCAGTGAAAACAGGGGCCACGAGCAGTACTTC.

This chain links TRBV7-2 with TRBJ2-5, with 13 bases aligning to TRBD2. Germline CDR1 is SGHTA and CDR2 is FQGNSA. The CDR3 covers 19 residues. The V and J ends lost 1 base and 2 bases, in that order; junction bases with no gene match: 10. The CDR3 spells CASSLGPWTSGGLQETQYF. The CDR3 nucleotides read TGTGCCAGCAGCTTAGGTCCGTGGACTAGCGGGGGACTACAAGAGACCCAGTACTTC.

The CDR3, as DNA: TGTGCCAGTAGTATTAACCGGGGGGGCACTGAAGCTTTCTTT. It translates to CASSINRGGTEAFF. This chain joins TRBV19 and TRBJ1-1; D is possibly TRBD1 (5 bases). The CDR3 loop spans 14 amino acids. V lost 3 bases and J lost 4, with 12 bases in between. From germline, CDR1 is LNHDA and CDR2 SQIVND (reference sequence).

This clone came up once. V and J are TRBV19 and TRBJ1-5; 10 positions match TRBD1. Germline CDR1 is LNHDA and CDR2 is SQIVND (reference sequence). The V and J ends lost 7 bases and 4 bases, in that order; junction bases with no gene match: 7. The CDR3 is 15 residues long. This chain's CDR3 is CASNTGTGVNQPQHF. CDR3 nucleotides: TGTGCCAGTAACACCGGGACAGGGGTAAATCAGCCCCAGCATTTT.

The chain employs TRBV15 and TRBJ2-1; D is perhaps TRBD2 (6 bases). V lost 9 bases, J lost 11 bases, and 11 bases lay in between. Germline CDR1 LNHNV, CDR2 YYDKDF (reference sequence). The CDR3 runs 10 residues. This CDR3 reads CATGGIQQFF. The CDR3 DNA reads TGTGCCACGGGGGGTATTCAGCAGTTCTTC.

The V call is TRBV21-1, the J call TRBJ2-7; the D call of TRBD1 is as the table states it, not checked on the DNA. TRBV21-1 is classified as a pseudogene. CDR3 length equals 12 residues. The DNA for the CDR3 is TGTGCCAGCAGCCAAGACAGGTACGAGCAGTACTTC. This translates into CASSQDRYEQYF.

The J gene is TRBJ1-1, the V gene TRBV4-1; 9 nucleotides agree with TRBD1. The CDR3 has 16 residues. From germline, CDR1 is MGHRA and CDR2 YSYEKL. J lost 4 bases, V lost 3 bases, and 9 bases had no gene match. In DNA form, the CDR3 reads TGCGCCAGCAGCCATTCTGGACAGGGGAGGGGCACTGAAGCTTTCTTT. The encoded protein is CASSHSGQGRGTEAFF.

The chain links TRBV12-5 to TRBJ2-7, with a tentative D call TRBD1 (6 bases). The V end was cut by 0 bases, the J end by 5 bases, with 17 bases between. The CDR3 runs to 16 residues. The germline V gene encodes CDR1 LGHNT and CDR2 FRNRAP. CDR3 coding DNA: TGTGCTAGTGGTTTGGTGTTGACAGGTGAAACGGACGAGCAGTACTTC. This translates into CASGLVLTGETDEQYF.

This clone was recorded once. The chain uses TRBV28 and TRBJ2-7; TRBD2 matches at 8 bases. The germline gives CDR1 MDHEN, CDR2 SYDVKM. J gave up 4 bases and V 4 bases, and 12 bases lay outside the gene matches. This CDR3 contains 16 residues. The CDR3 coding sequence is TGTGCCAGCAGTTGGCCTATAAGCGGGAGTAAGTACGAGCAGTACTTC. Its protein product is CASSWPISGSKYEQYF.

The rearrangement joins TRBV29-1 to TRBJ2-4; TRBD1 matches at 9 bases. Germline loops: CDR1 SQVTM, CDR2 ANQGSEA. Unmatched junction bases numbered 8, after V lost 7 bases and J lost 1 base. The CDR3 is 15 residues long. The DNA for the CDR3 is TGCAGCGCCGGGGACAGGGTTTCGGCCAAAAACATTCAGTACTTC. This codes for CSAGDRVSAKNIQYF.

The chain is built from TRBV19 and TRBJ1-1, with 7 bases that match TRBD1. Unmatched junction bases numbered 4, after V lost 5 bases and J lost 4 bases. From germline, CDR1 is LNHDA and CDR2 SQIVND (reference sequence). The CDR3 loop spans 13 amino acids. CDR3: CASSGQGGTEAFF. The CDR3 nucleotides are TGTGCCAGTAGTGGCCAGGGGGGCACTGAAGCTTTCTTT.

The V and J genes are TRBV9 and TRBJ2-5; TRBD1 matches 9 bases. The CDR3 spans 16 residues. The V and J ends lost 2 bases and 5 bases, in that order; junction bases with no gene match: 10. The germline V gene encodes CDR1 SGDLS and CDR2 YYNGEE. The CDR3 nucleotides are TGTGCCAGCAGCGTGTCCGGGACAGGGCTCTTGGAGACCCAGTACTTC. Encoded protein: CASSVSGTGLLETQYF.

The V gene is TRBV19, the J gene TRBJ2-7; 14 bases map to TRBD2. The CDR3 loop spans 16 amino acids. Unmatched junction bases numbered 6, after V lost 4 bases and J lost 4 bases. In germline, CDR1 is LNHDA, CDR2 SQIVND (reference sequence). CDR3 DNA sequence: TGTGCCAGTAGTACCTCAGGGACTAGCGGGAGTTACGAGCAGTACTTC. It is translated as CASSTSGTSGSYEQYF. The variable domain in full, completed from reference TRBV19 and TRBJ2-7, reads DGGITQSPKYLFRKEGQNVTLSCEQNLNHDAMYWYRQDPGQGLRLIYYSQIVNDFQKGDIAEGYSVSREKKESFPLTVTSAQKNPTAFYLCASSTSGTSGSYEQYFGPGTRLTVT.

V and J are TRBV6-6 and TRBJ1-1; 8 positions match TRBD1. Trimming cost V 6 bases and J 4 bases; bases outside gene matches: 4. In germline, CDR1 is MNHNY, CDR2 SVGAGI (reference sequence). The CDR3 loop spans 13 amino acids. CDR3 region: CASSPTGGTEAFF. The CDR3 DNA is TGTGCCAGCAGCCCCACAGGGGGCACTGAAGCTTTCTTT.

The V call is TRBV28, the J call TRBJ2-2, with a possible D match to TRBD2 (7 bases). Trimming cost V 11 bases and J 1 base, with 14 bases left between them. This CDR3 comprises 14 residues. From germline, CDR1 is MDHEN and CDR2 SYDVKM. The CDR3: CAHRGAKNTGELFF. CDR3 nucleotides: TGTGCCCACCGGGGGGCCAAGAACACCGGGGAGCTGTTTTTT.

The genes are TRBV5-1 and TRBJ1-3; possibly TRBD1 for D (5 bases). The ends were cut back, 4 bases at V and 3 bases at J, with 14 bases in the middle. The CDR3 has 15 residues. The germline gives CDR1 SGHRS, CDR2 YFSETQ. For the CDR3, the DNA is TGCGCCAGCAGCAGGGATACAGGATTTGGAAACACCATATATTTT. This sequence encodes CASSRDTGFGNTIYF.

The chain links TRBV7-8 to TRBJ2-7; 7 nucleotides agree with TRBD1. V was pared by 7 bases and J by 0 bases, with 12 bases of the junction left unmatched. Germline V lookup: CDR1 SGHVS, CDR2 FQNEAQ. This CDR3 is built from 16 residues. The DNA for the CDR3 is TGTGCCAGCACTCCTACCTGGGACAGCAGCTCCTACGAGCAGTACTTC. It yields the protein CASTPTWDSSSYEQYF.

This clone showed up just once. The V and J genes are TRBV19 and TRBJ1-4; D not certain. Between the trimmed V and J ends, which lost 4 bases and 0 bases, there was a span of 12 bases. Germline V gene sequence: CDR1 LNHDA, CDR2 SQIVND (reference sequence). The CDR3 extends over 16 amino acids. This CDR3 reads CASSRAQFSTNEKLFF. CDR3 DNA: TGTGCCAGTAGTAGGGCACAATTTTCAACTAATGAAAAACTGTTTTTT.

The V call is TRBV9, the J call TRBJ2-5; 9 positions agree with TRBD2. CDR3 size: 16 residues. Germline loops: CDR1 SGDLS, CDR2 YYNGEE. Trimming took 2 bases from V and 4 from J; bases not matched to a gene: 9. In DNA, the CDR3 is TGTGCCAGCAGCGTTTTCGGCGGGGGGGGCGCAGAGACCCAGTACTTC. The encoded protein is CASSVFGGGGAETQYF.

The rearrangement joins TRBV4-3 to TRBJ2-3, with D tentatively TRBD2 (5 bases). V lost 4 bases, J lost 5 bases, and 16 bases lay in between. The CDR3 contains 15 residues. Germline V gene lookup returns CDR1 LGHNA and CDR2 YSLEER. CDR3 coding DNA: TGCGCCAGCAGCCGAGGAGCGGAGAGAGGAGATACGCAGTATTTT. This encodes CASSRGAERGDTQYF.

The chain recombines TRBV9 with TRBJ2-3, with 10 bases matching TRBD2. The CDR3 runs 15 residues. With 3 bases clipped from V and 5 bases from J, the junction kept 6 bases outside the gene matches. The germline V gene encodes CDR1 SGDLS and CDR2 YYNGEE. The CDR3 loop reads CASSASGRLGDTQYF. The CDR3 nucleotides read TGTGCCAGCAGCGCTAGCGGGAGATTGGGAGATACGCAGTATTTT.

The chain joins TRBV10-3 to TRBJ2-5, with D possibly being TRBD2 (6 bases). This CDR3 region has 14 residues. Germline-derived CDR1 and CDR2 are ENHRY and SYGVKD. The V gene lost 10 bases and the J gene lost 2 bases, with 17 bases spanning the gap. The CDR3 region is CATLGGLAQETQYF. The DNA for the CDR3 is TGTGCCACCCTCGGGGGTTTAGCGCAAGAGACCCAGTACTTC.

The chain carries TRBV19 and TRBJ1-5, with 8 bases matching TRBD1. Per the germline V gene, CDR1 is LNHDA and CDR2 is SQIVND (reference sequence). This CDR3 comprises 15 residues. The V gene end was trimmed by 7 bases and the J gene end by 4 bases; junction bases not matched to a gene: 9. Written as DNA, the CDR3 is TGTGCCAGTAAAGGACAGGGTGGGGCTAATCAGCCCCAGCATTTT. It yields the protein CASKGQGGANQPQHF. The variable domain in full, with the rest retrieved from reference TRBV19 and TRBJ1-5, is DGGITQSPKYLFRKEGQNVTLSCEQNLNHDAMYWYRQDPGQGLRLIYYSQIVNDFQKGDIAEGYSVSREKKESFPLTVTSAQKNPTAFYLCASKGQGGANQPQHFGDGTRLSIL.

The chain employs TRBV27 and TRBJ2-1; D is perhaps TRBD2 (6 bases). Trimming left V 5 bases short and J 1 base short, with 9 bases between. CDR1 and CDR2 from the germline V gene are MNHEY and SMNVEV (reference sequence). The CDR3 loop spans 14 amino acids. This CDR3 is CASSRDLSYNEQFF. CDR3 sequence (DNA): TGTGCCAGCAGTCGGGACTTGTCCTACAATGAGCAGTTCTTC.

The chain recombines TRBV7-9 with TRBJ2-3; 7 bases are a match to TRBD2. The germline CDR1 and CDR2 sequences are SEHNR and FQNEAQ (reference sequence). With 3 bases clipped from V and 2 bases from J, the junction kept 5 bases outside the gene matches. CDR3 length: 15 amino acids. The CDR3 bases are TGTGCCAGCAGCTTTGGCGGGGGAGCCACAGATACGCAGTATTTT. Protein product: CASSFGGGATDTQYF.

This clone occurred once. This rearrangement joins TRBV4-2 to TRBJ2-7; D ambiguous. Germline V lookup: CDR1 LGHNA, CDR2 YNFKEQ. The CDR3 is 15 amino acids. V lost 5 bases, J lost 2 bases, and 16 bases lay in between. The CDR3 DNA is TGTGCCAGCAGCGAAAGACGAATAGCTCCCTACGAGCAGTACTTC. Translating it yields CASSERRIAPYEQYF.